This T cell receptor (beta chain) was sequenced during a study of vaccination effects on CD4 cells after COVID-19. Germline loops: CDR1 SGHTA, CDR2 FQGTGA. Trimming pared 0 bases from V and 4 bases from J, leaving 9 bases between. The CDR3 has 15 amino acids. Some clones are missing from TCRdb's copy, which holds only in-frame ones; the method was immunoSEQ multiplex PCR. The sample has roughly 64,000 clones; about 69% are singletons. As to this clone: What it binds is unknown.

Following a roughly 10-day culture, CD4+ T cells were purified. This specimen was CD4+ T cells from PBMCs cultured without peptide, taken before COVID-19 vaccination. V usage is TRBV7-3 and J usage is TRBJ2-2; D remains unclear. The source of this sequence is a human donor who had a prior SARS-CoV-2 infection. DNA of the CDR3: TGTGCCAGCAGCTTAACCCCGCTGGCCACCGGGGAGCTGTTTTTT. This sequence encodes CASSLTPLATGELFF.